This T cell receptor (beta chain) was identified during a study of metastatic and nonmetastatic thyroid tumors. On the study more broadly: Comparison of repertoires was carried out across blood and tumor or nodule tissue from malignant and benign thyroid patients. General observations from the study: Reports indicated that malignant thyroid tumors showed significantly higher TCR beta diversity than benign nodules did, in blood and tumor.

Germline V gives CDR1 LGHNA, CDR2 YNFKEQ. The CDR3 sequence is 16 residues long. V was pared by 0 bases and J by 0 bases, with 10 bases between. No treatment had been given to any patient before thyroid surgery. In the original analysis: Between-group CDR3 differences, defined by clinicopathological status, yielded a distant-metastasis classifier for papillary thyroid cancer. TCRdb re-analyzed the PCR reads using MiXCR. TCRdb, not the authors, supplied the V and J calls. The sample shows 20,000 to 25,000 clones, 20% of them seen only once. This clone was counted many times. The antigen remains unidentified.

The sample comprised adjacent normal tissue. The chain uses TRBV4-2 and TRBJ2-3, with D unclear. The receptor was isolated from a female donor with papillary thyroid cancer or a benign thyroid nodule (not recorded which). Some clones in this sample may be carry-over from other donors' samples. CDR3 sequence (DNA): TGTGCCAGCAGCCAAGATTGGGCAACTAGCACAGATACGCAGTATTTT. Translation: CASSQDWATSTDTQYF.